Below, 11 T cell receptor beta chains from the same sample are listed, as sequenced in a study of T cells in Graves' hyperthyroidism and ophthalmopathy. Template material for amplifying TCR beta CDR3 regions consisted of RNA transcripts. RT-PCR in the first round (using the HTBI primer set) targeted the TCR CDR3. MiXCR, applied by TCRdb to the multiplex PCR reads, yields one record per CDR3 protein. The repertoire holds about 300,000 distinct CDR3 sequences, with about 19% as singletons. The sequencing sample was made of blood. These receptors all stem from a man aged 50 to 60 with Graves' ophthalmopathy.

In its sample, this clonotype was seen a few times. CDR3 loop: CASSPPGRETYEQYF. The CDR3 nucleotides are TGTGCCAGCAGCCCCCCAGGGAGGGAAACCTACGAGCAGTACTTC. The J gene is TRBJ2-7, the V gene TRBV13; 7 nucleotides agree with TRBD2. This CDR3 contains 15 residues. From germline, CDR1 is PRHDT and CDR2 FYEKMQ (reference sequence). Trimming cost V 5 bases and J 2 bases; bases outside gene matches: 9.

In its sample, this clonotype was seen many times. V and J are TRBV5-1 and TRBJ2-1; 12 bases agree with TRBD2. V shed 2 bases and J 7 bases; nucleotides not matched to a gene: 13. The V gene's germline CDR1 is SGHRS and CDR2 YFSETQ. The CDR3 is 18 amino acids. CDR3 in amino acids: CASSFGFSRLAGANEQFF. In DNA form, the CDR3 reads TGCGCCAGCAGCTTCGGTTTTTCTAGACTAGCGGGAGCAAATGAGCAGTTCTTC.

The chain carries TRBV9 and TRBJ2-2, with D possibly being TRBD2 (7 bases). V was clipped by 0 bases and J by 4 bases, with 10 bases between them. Germline V gene sequence: CDR1 SGDLS, CDR2 YYNGEE. CDR3 length: 15 residues. The CDR3 loop reads CASSVEGGGTGELFF. The CDR3 DNA sequence: TGTGCCAGCAGCGTAGAGGGAGGGGGCACCGGGGAGCTGTTTTTT.

This clonotype was detected a few times. This chain links TRBV12-3 or TRBV12-4 with TRBJ1-1; perhaps TRBD1 as D (5 bases). V lost 5 bases, J lost 0 bases, and 13 bases lay in between. The CDR3 totals 15 residues. CDR3 bases: TGTGCCAGCAGTATTTCGTGGGGGGTGAACACTGAAGCTTTCTTT. Translated, it gives CASSISWGVNTEAFF.

This clonotype was picked up many times. The gene calls are TRBV12-3 or TRBV12-4 and TRBJ2-1; D unresolved. CDR3 length: 16 residues. V gave up 6 bases and J gave up 0 bases, with 15 bases separating them. CDR3 residues: CASSPRGSYSYNEQFF. The DNA of the CDR3 is TGTGCCAGCAGCCCACGAGGATCATACTCCTACAATGAGCAGTTCTTC.

The chain employs TRBV15 and TRBJ2-5, with 11 nucleotides matching TRBD2. V lost 0 bases, J lost 0 bases, and 9 bases stayed unmatched. Germline CDR1 and CDR2: LNHNV and YYDKDF (reference sequence). The CDR3 is 19 amino acids. CDR3 sequence: CATSRDRWTSGRDQETQYF. As DNA, the CDR3 is TGTGCCACCAGCAGAGATAGGTGGACTAGCGGGCGCGACCAAGAGACCCAGTACTTC.

This clonotype was detected ten times or more. CDR3 amino acids: CASSLPTRSGSYNEQFF. In DNA, the CDR3 is TGTGCCAGCAGCTTGCCGACTAGAAGCGGTTCCTACAATGAGCAGTTCTTC. The rearrangement uses TRBV5-8 and TRBJ2-1, with D maybe TRBD2 (6 bases). Germline V gene lookup returns CDR1 SGHTS and CDR2 YDEGEE. Trimming cost V 1 base and J 1 base, with 15 bases left between them. This CDR3 comprises 17 residues. Full variable domain (missing parts from reference TRBV5-8 and TRBJ2-1): EAGVTQSPTHLIKTRGQQATLRCSPISGHTSVYWYQQALGLGLQFLLWYDEGEERNRGNFPPRFSGRQFPNYSSELNVNALELEDSALYLCASSLPTRSGSYNEQFFGPGTRLTVL.

This clonotype was seen at least ten times. The chain recombines TRBV7-8 with TRBJ1-6; TRBD1 aligns across 9 bases. The J segment lost 1 base and the V segment lost 6 bases, leaving 4 bases of the junction unmatched. Germline CDR1 reads SGHVS; CDR2 reads FQNEAQ. The CDR3 has 16 residues. CDR3 in DNA: TGTGCCAGCAGGGGGACAGGGACTTCCTATAATTCACCCCTCCACTTT. As protein: CASRGTGTSYNSPLHF.

The chain carries TRBV30 and TRBJ1-3; tentatively, D is TRBD1 (6 bases). In germline, CDR1 is GTSNPN, CDR2 SVGIG (reference sequence). CDR3 length: 15 amino acids. V lost 0 bases to trimming and J lost 0 bases, with 9 bases between them. The CDR3 DNA follows: TGTGCCTGGAGTGTACTAGGGGGCTCTGGAAACACCATATATTTT. This sequence encodes CAWSVLGGSGNTIYF.

This clonotype showed up many times. The rearrangement joins TRBV2 to TRBJ2-1; 13 bases agree with TRBD2. The germline gives CDR1 SNHLY, CDR2 FYNNEI. V shed 1 base, J shed 7 bases, and the junction held 7 bases outside the gene matches. The CDR3 spans 17 residues. The CDR3 is CASSEGGTSGIRNEQFF. In DNA form, the CDR3 reads TGTGCCAGCAGTGAAGGAGGGACTAGCGGGATAAGGAATGAGCAGTTCTTC.

A remark on this clonotype: As the CDR3 is not closed by the conserved phenylalanine or tryptophan, this likely results from a read error. J is TRBJ1-1 and V is TRBV5-1; D perhaps matches TRBD1 (5 bases). Looked up from germline, CDR1 is SGHRS and CDR2 is YFSETQ. The CDR3 contains 13 residues. V lost 3 bases and J 4 bases, leaving 10 bases between the germline ends. The CDR3 spells CASSSGGGTEAFS. For the CDR3, the DNA is TGCGCCAGCAGCTCGGGTGGGGGCACTGAAGCTTTCTCT.